These T cell receptor beta chains were read from a single sample in a study of beta chain features in type 1 diabetes. Generated by immunoSEQ multiplex PCR, the TCRdb table keeps only in-frame clones and is missing some. The profile shows 600,000 to 700,000 clones, around an eighth of them singletons. Sequencing input: naive CD4+ T cells from blood. All receptors derive from a man younger than 45 with type 1 diabetes. Both conserved end residues are part of each CDR3. Each record gives: clone size, D gene, V gene, J gene, CDR3 protein, CDR3 DNA. A D gene is named only where the DNA matches it firmly. For some rows the clone size is stated as once, few or many, or as a class when expanded; others skip it.

NA	TRBD1	TRBV7-2	TRBJ1-6	CASSLGNYWTGGDSPLHF	TGTGCCAGCAGCTTAGGAAACTACTGGACAGGGGGGGATTCACCCCTCCACTTT
few	TRBD1	TRBV30	TRBJ2-7	CAWSQGLGGGPYEQYF	TGTGCCTGGAGTCAAGGCTTAGGGGGCGGCCCCTACGAGCAGTACTTC
NA	NA	TRBV20-1	TRBJ1-1	CSATGNTEAFF	TGCAGTGCTACGGGCAACACTGAAGCTTTCTTT
NA	TRBD1	TRBV27	TRBJ2-1	CASSQDRGEQFF	TGTGCCAGCAGTCAAGACAGGGGTGAGCAGTTCTTC
few	NA	TRBV2	TRBJ1-1	CASVDRAFNTEAFF	TGTGCCAGCGTTGACCGGGCCTTTAACACTGAAGCTTTCTTT
NA	TRBD1	TRBV11-2	TRBJ2-5	CASSFWGQGASGETQYF	TGTGCCAGCAGCTTTTGGGGACAGGGGGCTTCCGGGGAGACCCAGTACTTC
NA	NA	TRBV5-1	TRBJ2-1	CASSRQSENNEQFF	TGCGCCAGCAGCAGGCAATCAGAAAACAATGAGCAGTTCTTC
NA	NA	TRBV18	TRBJ1-5	CASSPYRTGSNQPQHF	TGTGCCAGCTCACCCTACAGGACGGGTAGCAATCAGCCCCAGCATTTT
few	NA	TRBV6-5	TRBJ1-6	CASSYSESPNNSPLHF	TGTGCCAGCAGTTACTCGGAGAGTCCCAATAATTCACCCCTCCACTTT
NA	NA	TRBV7-2	TRBJ2-6	CASSTNSGANVLTF	TGTGCCAGCAGCACGAACTCTGGGGCCAACGTCCTGACTTTC
NA	NA	TRBV2	TRBJ1-3	CASSEMGNTIYF	TGTGCCAGCAGTGAAATGGGAAACACCATATATTTT
NA	TRBD1	TRBV5-6	TRBJ2-7	CASSWDRGGEQYF	TGTGCCAGCAGCTGGGACAGGGGAGGCGAGCAGTACTTC
NA	NA	TRBV4-3	TRBJ1-2	CASSQGVSGNYGYTF	TGCGCCAGCAGCCAAGGGGTGTCAGGGAACTATGGCTACACCTTC
NA	NA	TRBV9	TRBJ1-1	CASSVDWRTEAFF	TGTGCCAGCAGCGTCGATTGGCGCACTGAAGCTTTCTTT
few	TRBD1	TRBV30	TRBJ2-7	CAWTYGQGGYEQYF	TGTGCCTGGACCTACGGACAGGGTGGCTACGAGCAGTACTTC
few	NA	TRBV19	TRBJ1-2	CASSPRSGGDHYGYTF	TGTGCCAGTAGTCCCAGGTCTGGAGGGGATCACTATGGCTACACCTTC
NA	TRBD2	TRBV25-1	TRBJ2-5	CASSDAGGQETQYF	TGTGCCAGCAGTGACGCGGGGGGACAAGAGACCCAGTACTTC
few	TRBD1	TRBV29-1	TRBJ1-3	CSVMDRGSGNTIYF	TGCAGCGTCATGGACAGGGGGAGTGGAAACACCATATATTTT
NA	TRBD1	TRBV6-5	TRBJ2-5	CASRSPGTGETQYF	TGTGCCAGCAGGTCCCCCGGGACAGGGGAGACCCAGTACTTC
few	TRBD1	TRBV7-2	TRBJ2-5	CASSPAGQGSETQYF	TGTGCCAGCAGTCCCGCCGGACAGGGGAGCGAGACCCAGTACTTC
NA	NA	TRBV27	TRBJ1-4	CASSLRPGGGATNEKLFF	TGTGCCAGCAGTCTCCGACCAGGTGGGGGAGCAACTAATGAAAAACTGTTTTTT
few	NA	TRBV7-9	TRBJ2-7	CASRSEGYEQYF	TGTGCCAGCAGGTCTGAGGGCTACGAGCAGTACTTC
few	NA	TRBV2	TRBJ1-1	CASSEIQGAEAFF	TGTGCCAGCAGTGAGATACAGGGTGCTGAAGCTTTCTTT
NA	TRBD2	TRBV6-5	TRBJ2-5	CASSYSSGGGTRTQYF	TGTGCCAGCAGTTACTCCAGCGGGGGGGGTACGAGGACCCAGTACTTC
NA	TRBD1	TRBV29-1	TRBJ1-1	CSVVRQGNAEAFF	TGCAGCGTGGTCCGACAGGGGAACGCTGAAGCTTTCTTT
NA	NA	TRBV2	TRBJ2-7	CASSEGQGGGGYYEQYF	TGTGCCAGCAGTGAGGGCCAGGGCGGAGGGGGCTACTACGAGCAGTACTTC
NA	NA	TRBV7-6	TRBJ2-1	CASSLGSLGGNEQFF	TGTGCCAGCAGCTTAGGATCCCTGGGGGGCAATGAGCAGTTCTTC
few	TRBD2	TRBV6-5	TRBJ2-1	CASSYSMLAGYNEQFF	TGTGCCAGCAGTTACTCGATGCTAGCGGGCTACAATGAGCAGTTCTTC
NA	TRBD1	TRBV5-1	TRBJ2-7	CASSPGTGVPYEQYF	TGCGCCAGCAGCCCCGGGACAGGGGTCCCCTACGAGCAGTACTTC
NA	NA	TRBV7-8	TRBJ2-5	CASTTGGGLTETQYF	TGTGCCAGCACCACGGGCGGGGGCCTTACAGAGACCCAGTACTTC
few	NA	TRBV4-2	TRBJ2-3	CASSQETASTDTQYF	TGTGCCAGCAGCCAAGAGACGGCGAGCACAGATACGCAGTATTTT
few	NA	TRBV5-1	TRBJ1-2	CASSLEAGNYGYTF	TGCGCCAGCAGCTTGGAGGCGGGGAACTATGGCTACACCTTC
few	NA	TRBV5-1	TRBJ2-7	CASSAGYSYEQYF	TGCGCCAGCAGCGCGGGGTACTCCTACGAGCAGTACTTC
few	NA	TRBV6-5	TRBJ2-5	CASWGALGETQYF	TGTGCCAGCTGGGGGGCGCTGGGAGAGACCCAGTACTTC
few	NA	TRBV5-6	TRBJ1-6	CASSLGHDNSPLHF	TGTGCCAGCAGCTTGGGACACGATAATTCACCCCTCCACTTT
few	NA	TRBV7-7	TRBJ2-2	CASSLDGDTGELFF	TGTGCTAGCAGCTTAGATGGGGATACCGGGGAGCTGTTTTTT
NA	TRBD1	TRBV25-1	TRBJ2-2	CASQGTANTGELFF	TGTGCCAGTCAAGGGACAGCGAACACCGGGGAGCTGTTTTTT
NA	NA	TRBV7-2	TRBJ2-4	CASSLDGGPDIQYF	TGTGCCAGCAGCTTAGACGGCGGGCCGGACATTCAGTACTTC
few	TRBD1	TRBV19	TRBJ1-1	CASRGGQGAERTEAFF	TGTGCCAGTCGCGGGGGACAGGGGGCCGAAAGGACTGAAGCTTTCTTT
NA	TRBD1	TRBV4-3	TRBJ2-7	CASSQGVQGAVYEQYF	TGCGCCAGCAGCCAAGGAGTACAGGGGGCTGTCTACGAGCAGTACTTC
once	NA	TRBV9	TRBJ1-6	CASSVGGSPLHF	TGTGCCAGCAGCGTGGGGGGCTCACCCCTCCACTTT
NA	NA	TRBV9	TRBJ1-2	CASSVERGPYTF	TGTGCCAGCAGCGTAGAGAGGGGCCCCTACACCTTC